This is a list of T cell receptor beta chains from one sample in a study of OX40 agonist ivuxolimab in advanced cancers. TCRdb's table, derived via immunoSEQ multiplex PCR, lists solely in-frame clones and lacks some. This repertoire shows about 89,000 clones, 85% to 95% found once; its top ten account for around 0.28%. Sequences were derived from CD4+ or CD8+ T cells sorted from blood, sampled in a trial of the OX40 agonist ivuxolimab. The origin of the receptors is an adult with an advanced solid tumor such as melanoma, head and neck, liver or kidney cancer. Both conserved end residues are part of each CDR3. A D gene is named only where the DNA matches it firmly. Only part of the rows carry a size: once, few, many, or a class if the clone is expanded.

j_gene	abundance	d_gene	v_gene	CDR3nt	CDR3aa
TRBJ2-1	.	TRBD2	TRBV5-1	TGCGCCAGCAGCTCGGGACTAGCGGGAGGTCAGTTCTTC	CASSSGLAGGQFF
TRBJ2-2	once	TRBD2	TRBV6-1	TGTGCCAGCAGTGAATATCGGGATAGCGGGAGTTCCGGGGAGCTGTTTTTT	CASSEYRDSGSSGELFF
TRBJ1-3	.	TRBD1	TRBV28	TGTGCCAGCAGGCCCCCCGGGACAGGGGACGGAAACACCATATATTTT	CASRPPGTGDGNTIYF
TRBJ2-1	.	.	TRBV7-3	TGTGCCAGCAGCCGGGGGCCTGGGGAGCAGTTCTTC	CASSRGPGEQFF
TRBJ1-6	.	.	TRBV11-2	TGTGCCAGCCGTACGCTGGGGAAGGATTCACCCCTCCACTTT	CASRTLGKDSPLHF
TRBJ2-1	.	TRBD2	TRBV15	TGTGCCACCAGCAGAGAAGCGGGAGGGTACAATGAGCAGTTCTTC	CATSREAGGYNEQFF
TRBJ2-5	.	.	TRBV7-6	TGTGCCAGCAGCTTAGTTTGGGAGACCCAGTACTTC	CASSLVWETQYF
TRBJ1-2	.	.	TRBV7-9	TGTGCCAGCAGCTTAGCAGGGTCCTATGGCTACACCTTC	CASSLAGSYGYTF
TRBJ2-1	.	.	TRBV6-5	TGTGCCAGCAGTTCTCGGACAGCAACGATTGAGCAGTTCTTC	CASSSRTATIEQFF
TRBJ2-1	.	.	TRBV7-3	TGTGCCAGCAGCCCCCAATCTTACAATGAGCAGTTCTTC	CASSPQSYNEQFF
TRBJ2-7	once	.	TRBV18	TGTGCCAGCTCACCACGGGGACTTTTACGCTCATACGAGCAGTACTTC	CASSPRGLLRSYEQYF
TRBJ1-6	.	.	TRBV7-9	TGTGCCAGCAGCTTTGCGGGCTCGGCTGGCGTAAATTCACCCCTCCACTTT	CASSFAGSAGVNSPLHF
TRBJ2-1	.	TRBD2	TRBV6-1	TGTGCCAGCATCAGGGCGGGAGTTCGTGAGCAGTTCTTC	CASIRAGVREQFF
TRBJ2-1	.	.	TRBV7-3	TGTGCCAGCAGCTTAAGGGGGGCAGACTACAATGAGCAGTTCTTC	CASSLRGADYNEQFF
TRBJ1-5	.	.	TRBV4-3	TGCGCCAGCAGCCAAGATGCGGGGGACATGGGCAATCAGCCCCAGCATTTT	CASSQDAGDMGNQPQHF
TRBJ1-5	.	.	TRBV6-5	TGTGCCAGCAGTGCCGGGACCTCATCATGGCCCCAGCATTTT	CASSAGTSSWPQHF
TRBJ2-4	.	.	TRBV11-2	TGTGCCAGCAGCTCCGCCGGCGGAGCCAAAAACATTCAGTACTTC	CASSSAGGAKNIQYF
TRBJ2-3	.	TRBD2	TRBV30	TGTGCCTGGGCCAATCTGGTAGCTAGCGGGGGGGCCGGATCAGATACGCAGTATTTT	CAWANLVASGGAGSDTQYF
TRBJ2-1	.	TRBD2	TRBV9	TGTGCCAGCACCACCCGTAGCGGGGGGGCGGGTGAGCAGTTCTTC	CASTTRSGGAGEQFF
TRBJ2-7	.	.	TRBV4-3	TGCGCCAGCAGCCAAGAACTCCCGTTTTGGGAGCAGTACTTC	CASSQELPFWEQYF
TRBJ1-3	.	.	TRBV15	TGTGCCACCAGCAGACAGACGGCGCTGAACGGTTTCGTCTCTGGAAACACCATATATTTT	CATSRQTALNGFVSGNTIYF
TRBJ1-5	.	.	TRBV6-6	TGTGCCAGCAGTTACGGGTCAGGTACCAATCAGCCCCAGCATTTT	CASSYGSGTNQPQHF
TRBJ2-1	.	.	TRBV5-1	TGCGCCAGCCAGGAGTTAACCAACCATGAGCAGTTCTTC	CASQELTNHEQFF
TRBJ1-3	.	.	TRBV11-3	TGTGCCAGCAGCATCGGACCGGGAAACACCATATATTTT	CASSIGPGNTIYF
TRBJ1-1	.	.	TRBV9	TGTGCCAGCAGCGTAGGGTCTCGCTCAGAAGCTTTCTTT	CASSVGSRSEAFF
TRBJ2-5	.	TRBD2	TRBV6-5	TGTGCCAGCAGTTACCGGGGGGAAAAGCAAGAGACCCAGTACTTC	CASSYRGEKQETQYF
TRBJ1-3	.	.	TRBV14	TGTGCCAGCAGCCCCAGCTCTGGAAACACCATATATTTT	CASSPSSGNTIYF
TRBJ2-2	.	.	TRBV29-1	TGCAGCGTTGTCCAATTTTCAACCGGGGAGCTGTTTTTT	CSVVQFSTGELFF
TRBJ2-5	.	.	TRBV27	TGTGCCAGCAGACCCGGAGGGCAAGAGACCCAGTACTTC	CASRPGGQETQYF
TRBJ1-1	.	.	TRBV19	TGTGCCAGTAGTATTCAAGGCGGAGGGGGAGCTTTCTTT	CASSIQGGGGAFF
TRBJ1-1	.	TRBD1	TRBV5-6	TGTGCCAGCAGCCGGGCCAGGGGGCAGGGCACTGAAGCTTTCTTT	CASSRARGQGTEAFF
TRBJ2-1	.	.	TRBV29-1	TGCAGCGTTGGGTACTCGCAGCAGTTCTTC	CSVGYSQQFF
TRBJ1-5	.	TRBD1	TRBV28	TGTGCCAGCAGTTTCTGGCAGGGGGCTATGAGCAATCAGCCCCAGCATTTT	CASSFWQGAMSNQPQHF
TRBJ1-2	.	.	TRBV6-5	TGTGCCAGCAGTGCCACAGCTACTAACTATGGCTACACCTTC	CASSATATNYGYTF
TRBJ1-1	once	.	TRBV7-9	TGTGCCAGCAGCTTAGGATTTGAAAGTGAAGCTTTCTTT	CASSLGFESEAFF
TRBJ2-3	.	.	TRBV4-2	TGTGCCAGCAGCCAAGATTTCCCAGATACGCAGTATTTT	CASSQDFPDTQYF
TRBJ2-1	.	TRBD2	TRBV10-3	TGTGCCATCGGTGGACTAGCGGGAGGTACATACAATGAGCAGTTCTTC	CAIGGLAGGTYNEQFF
TRBJ1-1	.	.	TRBV28	TGTGCCAGCAGTTTAATCTCACGTGGGAGAAGAACTGAAGCTTTCTTT	CASSLISRGRRTEAFF
TRBJ1-1	.	.	TRBV6-5	TGTGCCAGCAGTTACGGGACACACCTATTAAACACTGAAGCTTTCTTT	CASSYGTHLLNTEAFF
TRBJ2-5	.	TRBD2	TRBV7-7	TGTGCTAGCAGCTTAGAAGCAGCGGGGAGGCAAGAGACCCAGTACTTC	CASSLEAAGRQETQYF
TRBJ2-4	.	.	TRBV19	TGTGCCAGTAGTATAGGGGTTCGAGACATTCAGTACTTC	CASSIGVRDIQYF
TRBJ1-3	once	TRBD1	TRBV7-8	TGTGCCAGCAGCTCGGGGACAGGGGTCGGAAACACCATATATTTT	CASSSGTGVGNTIYF